This T cell receptor beta chain was sequenced in a study of T cell repertoires in ileal Crohn's disease. Study-wide context: Surgery for a complication: stricturing in approximately 60%, penetrating in approximately 40%. Study outcomes and limitations: Endoscopic recurrence occurred in every patient whose clonality exceeded 26.8%. Sorted CD8 T cells held more high-frequency clones than CD4. Clonal expansions were more frequent in active smokers than non-smokers at surgery.

J lost 8 bases, V lost 2 bases, and 6 bases had no gene match. The CDR3 loop spans 15 amino acids. Germline CDR1 reads MGHRA; CDR2 reads YSYEKL. With regard to this clone: Its antigen is currently unknown.

Only in-frame clones appear in the TCRdb table, and some are missing; sequencing was by immunoSEQ multiplex PCR. The data show several thousand clones, with 79% seen just once and about 2.7% held by the top ten. Material for sequencing was ileal tissue. V is TRBV4-1 and J is TRBJ1-2, with 12 bases identical to TRBD1. The receptor was isolated from an adult with Crohn's disease. This CDR3 reads CASSQPGQGAGGYTF. The CDR3 nucleotides read TGCGCCAGCAGCCAACCGGGACAGGGGGCGGGGGGCTACACCTTC.